Listed here are 11 T cell receptor beta chains from one sample, sequenced in a study of early T cells in non-severe SARS-CoV-2 infection. TCRdb independently ran MiXCR on the 5' RACE reads; one entry per CDR3 protein. The sample lists roughly 90,000 distinct CDR3 sequences, roughly 14% occurring once. Input material: whole blood. Receptor source: an adult who was a healthcare worker with PCR-confirmed SARS-CoV-2 infection or an uninfected control (not recorded which).

The rearrangement links TRBV7-9 to TRBJ2-1, with a weak D call TRBD2 (6 bases). Between the trimmed V and J ends, which lost 5 bases and 3 bases, there was a span of 17 bases. The CDR3 sequence is 16 residues long. The germline V gene encodes CDR1 SEHNR and CDR2 FQNEAQ (reference sequence). The CDR3, as DNA: TGTGCCAGCAGCCTAAAAGGAGGGACGGACTACAATGAGCAGTTCTTC. It translates to CASSLKGGTDYNEQFF.

The chain recombines TRBV5-5 with TRBJ1-5, with D tentatively TRBD1 (5 bases). Germline V gene sequence: CDR1 SGHKS, CDR2 YYEKEE (reference sequence). The CDR3 has 15 residues. Trimming cost V 0 bases and J 5 bases, with 12 bases left between them. The CDR3 loop is CASSLDTGVYQPQHF. In DNA form, the CDR3 reads TGTGCCAGCAGCTTGGATACAGGTGTATATCAGCCCCAGCATTTT.

This chain joins TRBV6-1 and TRBJ1-1, with 8 positions matching TRBD1. The CDR3 extends over 14 amino acids. After removal of 5 bases from V and 5 bases from J, the junction contained 7 bases not matched to a gene. Germline CDR1 is MNHNS and CDR2 is SASEGT. The CDR3 reads CASSSDRVGTEAFF. CDR3 DNA: TGTGCCAGCAGTTCGGACAGGGTAGGAACTGAAGCTTTCTTT.

The chain has TRBV6-1 and TRBJ1-2; D remains unclear. V was shortened by 10 bases and J by 3 bases, with 12 bases between the two germline ends. There are 12 residues in the CDR3. In germline, CDR1 is MNHNS, CDR2 SASEGT. The chain's CDR3 is CAIPGPYYGYTF. DNA for the CDR3: TGTGCCATCCCGGGTCCTTACTATGGCTACACCTTC.

This clonotype has just a few counts. The CDR3 is CAWSRLDREDTIYF. DNA for the CDR3: TGTGCCTGGAGTCGCCTCGACAGGGAGGACACCATATATTTT. The chain employs TRBV30 and TRBJ1-3; TRBD1 agrees at 7 bases. The germline gives CDR1 GTSNPN, CDR2 SVGIG (reference sequence). This CDR3 comprises 14 residues. J was trimmed by 8 bases and V by 2 bases; bases with no gene match: 9.

This clonotype turned up a few times. This chain connects TRBV2 to TRBJ2-7; D is perhaps TRBD1 (6 bases). This CDR3 region has 15 residues. The germline gives CDR1 SNHLY, CDR2 FYNNEI. V lost 0 bases and J lost 2, with 11 bases in between. The CDR3 is CASSEARGQTYEQYV. The CDR3 DNA is TGTGCCAGCAGTGAAGCGCGAGGACAGACCTACGAGCAGTACGTC.

The chain combines TRBV6-5 with TRBJ2-1, with D unclear. V lost 5 bases and J 4 bases, leaving 6 bases between the germline ends. Germline-derived CDR1 and CDR2 are MNHEY and SVGAGI. CDR3 length: 12 amino acids. The CDR3 nucleotides are TGTGCCAGCAGTGGTACGTACAATGAGCAGTTCTTC. As protein: CASSGTYNEQFF.

This clonotype was seen many times. V is TRBV12-3 or TRBV12-4 and J is TRBJ1-2; TRBD1 matches 7 bases. CDR3 length: 13 residues. After removal of 0 bases from V and 6 bases from J, the junction contained 1 base not matched to a gene. The CDR3 region is CASSLAQGNGYTF. The CDR3 coding sequence is TGTGCCAGCAGTTTAGCACAGGGGAATGGCTACACCTTC.

This clonotype is a singleton in its sample. The V call is TRBV4-2, the J call TRBJ1-2, with D perhaps matching TRBD1 (6 bases). The germline gives CDR1 LGHNA, CDR2 YNFKEQ. This CDR3 contains 16 residues. V gave up 4 bases and J gave up 4 bases, with 19 bases separating them. This CDR3 reads CASSRRTATVTYGYTF. DNA for the CDR3: TGTGCCAGCAGCCGAAGGACAGCCACCGTTACCTATGGCTACACCTTC.

This clonotype occurred a few times. This chain links TRBV18 with TRBJ2-5; D possibly corresponds to TRBD2 (5 bases). The V end lost 0 bases, the J end lost 4 bases, and 9 bases lay between the germline ends. This CDR3 has 14 residues. Germline V lookup: CDR1 KGHSH, CDR2 LQKENI. Written as DNA, the CDR3 is TGTGCCAGCTCACCACCGTCCCTAGCAGAGACCCAGTACTTC. It codes for CASSPPSLAETQYF.

The chain employs TRBV27 and TRBJ2-1, with 9 bases lining up with TRBD1. Germline assignment: CDR1 MNHEY and CDR2 SMNVEV (reference sequence). The CDR3 runs to 17 residues. The V segment lost 0 bases and the J segment 2 bases; nucleotides outside the gene matches: 5. The CDR3 bases are TGTGCCAGCAGTTTATCCCAACAGGGGGCCCCCTACAATGAGCAGTTCTTC. Amino acids: CASSLSQQGAPYNEQFF.